Below are 3 T cell receptor beta chains sequenced from a single sample in a study of vaccination effects on CD4 cells after COVID-19. Using immunoSEQ multiplex PCR, the repertoire was profiled, and TCRdb retains in-frame clones only, with some absent. This sample yields 50,000 or so clones, of which around 63% are seen a single time; about 5% belongs to the top ten. Antigens of these TCRs are unknown. It was after more than nine days of culture that CD4+ T cells were isolated. The source was CD4+ T cells from PBMCs cultured without peptide, collected before COVID-19 vaccination. The receptors were sampled from a human donor who received a COVID-19 vaccine.

The V gene is TRBV6-2 or TRBV6-3, the J gene TRBJ2-5; 7 bases agree with TRBD2. CDR1 MNHEY and CDR2 SVGEGT come from the germline V gene. This CDR3 region has 15 residues. Germline trimming cut 0 bases from V and 0 bases from J; bases unmatched to any gene: 1. The CDR3 sequence is CASSYSGLYQETQYF. CDR3 coding DNA: TGTGCCAGCAGTTACTCGGGACTATACCAAGAGACCCAGTACTTC.

The chain employs TRBV9 and TRBJ2-7, with D tentatively TRBD1 or TRBD2 (5 bases each). V gave up 0 bases and J gave up 2 bases, with 9 bases separating them. Germline V gives CDR1 SGDLS, CDR2 YYNGEE. CDR3 length: 14 residues. In DNA form, the CDR3 reads TGTGCCAGCAGCGTAGATGAGGGACCCTACGAGCAGTACTTC. It is translated as CASSVDEGPYEQYF.

The chain couples TRBV5-1 to TRBJ2-3, with 10 bases identical to TRBD2. The germline V gene encodes CDR1 SGHRS and CDR2 YFSETQ. The CDR3 extends over 15 amino acids. With 5 bases clipped from V and 5 bases from J, the junction kept 8 bases outside the gene matches. This CDR3 is CASSPLAGELDTQYF. In nucleotides, the CDR3 is TGCGCCAGCAGTCCCCTAGCGGGAGAGTTAGATACGCAGTATTTT.